This TCR beta chain was observed in a study of blood T cell repertoires in COVID-19. The wider study: Specimens from acute and convalescent COVID-19 originated in the United States, Italy and Spain. T cells, B-cell-depleted T cells, or PBMCs provided the cDNA or gDNA that served as material.

This clone was picked up a small number of times. Trimming left V 0 bases short and J 1 base short, with 5 bases between. The CDR3 is made up of 15 amino acids. The germline V gene encodes CDR1 SGHNT and CDR2 YYREEE (reference sequence). Repertoires were generated with immunoSEQ multiplex PCR, while TCRdb's copy carries only in-frame clones and drops some. This table holds about 33,000 clones, approximately 80% found once. This chain joins TRBV5-4 and TRBJ2-6, with unresolved D. The TCR comes from an elderly man with acute or convalescent COVID-19. Sample: peripheral blood. Here the CDR3 DNA reads TGTGCCAGCAGCTTGGGGGCATCTGGGGCCAACGTCCTGACTTTC. This sequence encodes CASSLGASGANVLTF.